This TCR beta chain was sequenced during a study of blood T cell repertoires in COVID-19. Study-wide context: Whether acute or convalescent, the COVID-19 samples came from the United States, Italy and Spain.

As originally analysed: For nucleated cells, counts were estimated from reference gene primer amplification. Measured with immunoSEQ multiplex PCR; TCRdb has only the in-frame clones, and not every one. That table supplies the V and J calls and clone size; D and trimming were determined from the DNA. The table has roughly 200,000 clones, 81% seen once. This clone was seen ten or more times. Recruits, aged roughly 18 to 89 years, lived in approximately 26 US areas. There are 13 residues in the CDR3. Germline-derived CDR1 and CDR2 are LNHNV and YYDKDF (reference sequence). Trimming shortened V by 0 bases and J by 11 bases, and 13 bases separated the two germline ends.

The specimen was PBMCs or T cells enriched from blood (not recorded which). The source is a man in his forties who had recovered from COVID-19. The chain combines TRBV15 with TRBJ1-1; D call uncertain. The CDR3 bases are TGTGCCACCAGCAGAGAAGGAACAGCTGTGGCTTTCTTT. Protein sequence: CATSREGTAVAFF.